These 10 T cell receptor beta chains originate from one sample sequenced in a study of PD-L1 blockade in urothelial cancer. Assay used: immunoSEQ multiplex PCR; TCRdb lists only in-frame clones, some missing. Altogether around 87,000 clones are present, over 80% being singletons, with the ten largest covering around 7.7%. The time point denotes: peripheral blood 6 weeks after treatment start. The sequencing here drew on PBMCs, taken around atezolizumab (anti-PD-L1) treatment. The receptors here all came from a man between 65 and 85 years old with urothelial cancer.

This sequence joins TRBV6-1 and TRBJ2-3; 8 bases align to TRBD2. V lost 4 bases, J lost 1 base, and 1 base stayed unmatched. Looked up from germline, CDR1 is MNHNS and CDR2 is SASEGT. The CDR3 runs 14 residues. The CDR3 protein is CASSGAGGTDTQYF. CDR3 nucleotides: TGTGCCAGCAGTGGAGCGGGAGGCACAGATACGCAGTATTTT.

The CDR3 DNA is TGTGCCAGCAGTGTGACGGGGGATGAAAAACTGTTTTTT. Translating it yields CASSVTGDEKLFF. The chain recombines TRBV2 with TRBJ1-4, with D possibly matching TRBD1 (5 bases). The V end was cut by 4 bases, the J end by 6 bases, with 9 bases between. Germline CDR1 and CDR2: SNHLY and FYNNEI. The CDR3 runs 13 residues. Full variable domain (remainder filled in from reference TRBV2 and TRBJ1-4): EPEVTQTPSHQVTQMGQEVILRCVPISNHLYFYWYRQILGQKVEFLVSFYNNEISEKSEIFDDQFSVERPDGSNFTLKIRSTKLEDSAMYFCASSVTGDEKLFFGSGTQLSVL.

This clone showed up just a few times. V and J are TRBV6-5 and TRBJ1-6, with a tentative D call TRBD1 (6 bases). Germline lookup yields CDR1 MNHEY and CDR2 SVGAGI. V was clipped by 6 bases and J by 9 bases, with 15 bases between them. The CDR3 sequence is 14 residues long. The CDR3 reads CASRHRERSSPLHF. CDR3 DNA sequence: TGTGCCAGCAGACACAGGGAGAGGAGTTCACCCCTCCACTTT.

The sample holds a few counts of this clone. V and J are TRBV5-1 and TRBJ1-2; 9 nucleotides match TRBD1. This CDR3 region has 18 residues. Germline trimming cut 0 bases from V and 0 bases from J; bases unmatched to any gene: 9. Germline loops: CDR1 SGHRS, CDR2 YFSETQ. CDR3: CASSLDPWDRATNYGYTF. The CDR3 nucleotides read TGCGCCAGCAGCTTGGACCCCTGGGACAGGGCCACTAACTATGGCTACACCTTC.

This clone was observed once. This rearrangement joins TRBV6-5 to TRBJ1-2, with 7 positions matching TRBD1. Germline CDR1 is MNHEY and CDR2 is SVGAGI. The CDR3 covers 15 residues. With 0 bases clipped from V and 2 bases from J, the junction kept 3 bases outside the gene matches. The CDR3 nucleotides are TGTGCCAGCAGTTACTCGGGACAGTTCAACTATGGCTACACCTTC. Amino acid sequence: CASSYSGQFNYGYTF.

The chain employs TRBV5-4 and TRBJ1-2; 7 nucleotides line up with TRBD1. CDR3 length: 13 amino acids. V trimming: 1 base; J trimming: 8 bases; junction bases outside the gene matches: 5. Looked up from germline, CDR1 is SGHNT and CDR2 is YYREEE (reference sequence). CDR3 DNA sequence: TGTGCCAGCAGCTTGACGGGACAGTACGGCTACACCTTC. This encodes CASSLTGQYGYTF.

The V call is TRBV19, the J call TRBJ1-2, with D perhaps TRBD1 (6 bases). With 10 bases removed from V and 0 bases from J, the gap between germline ends came to 12 bases. CDR3 length equals 13 residues. Looked up from germline, CDR1 is LNHDA and CDR2 is SQIVND (reference sequence). This chain's CDR3 is CATRDTSNYGYTF. For the CDR3, the DNA is TGTGCCACCAGGGACACTTCTAACTATGGCTACACCTTC.

The chain carries TRBV18 and TRBJ1-1; maybe TRBD1 (5 bases). Germline V lookup: CDR1 KGHSH, CDR2 LQKENI. V was shortened by 3 bases and J by 4 bases, with 15 bases between the two germline ends. There are 15 residues in the CDR3. CDR3: CASSPAPGRGTEAFF. As DNA, the CDR3 is TGTGCCAGCTCACCGGCTCCAGGGAGGGGCACTGAAGCTTTCTTT.

This rearrangement joins TRBV5-1 to TRBJ1-1, with TRBD1 identical over 9 bases. The CDR3 loop spans 13 amino acids. The V and J ends lost 3 bases and 7 bases, in that order; junction bases with no gene match: 4. Germline V gene sequence: CDR1 SGHRS, CDR2 YFSETQ. CDR3 amino acids: CASSSQGAGEAFF. The CDR3 bases are TGCGCCAGCAGCTCACAGGGGGCTGGTGAAGCTTTCTTT.

The chain carries TRBV4-2 and TRBJ1-2; unclear D gene. The CDR3 covers 12 residues. Between the trimmed V and J ends, which lost 3 bases and 3 bases, there was a span of 5 bases. Germline assignment: CDR1 LGHNA and CDR2 YNFKEQ. The CDR3 sequence: CASSHQDYGYTF. The CDR3 DNA reads TGTGCCAGCAGCCACCAGGACTATGGCTACACCTTC.